This T cell receptor (beta chain) was identified in a study of OX40 agonist ivuxolimab in advanced cancers. Study information: Hepatocellular carcinoma, melanoma, renal cell or head and neck cancer occurred in dose-escalation patients. Study conclusions and caveats: Expanded peripheral T-cell antigen specificity went undetermined. CD8+ T cells were the subset that, on average, had more expanded clones than CD4+. At 0.1 to 3.0 mg/kg, CD4+ and CD8+ blood T cells expanded clonally by week 6.

Germline V CDR1 and CDR2: SGHDT, YYEEEE. CDR3 length equals 14 residues. Between the trimmed V and J ends, which lost 0 bases and 1 base, there was a span of 7 bases. Method: immunoSEQ multiplex PCR; TCRdb's copy keeps in-frame clones and lacks some. The sample contains 75,000 to 95,000 clones, roughly 90% of which appear only once. For this clone: Its specificity is unknown.

The source material was CD4+ or CD8+ T cells sorted from blood, sampled in a trial of the OX40 agonist ivuxolimab. V usage is TRBV5-6 and J usage is TRBJ1-1; no reliable D call. The receptor was derived from an adult with an advanced solid tumor such as melanoma, head and neck, liver or kidney cancer. CDR3 sequence reads: CASSLVGWNTEAFF. Here the CDR3 DNA reads TGTGCCAGCAGCTTGGTTGGATGGAACACTGAAGCTTTCTTT.